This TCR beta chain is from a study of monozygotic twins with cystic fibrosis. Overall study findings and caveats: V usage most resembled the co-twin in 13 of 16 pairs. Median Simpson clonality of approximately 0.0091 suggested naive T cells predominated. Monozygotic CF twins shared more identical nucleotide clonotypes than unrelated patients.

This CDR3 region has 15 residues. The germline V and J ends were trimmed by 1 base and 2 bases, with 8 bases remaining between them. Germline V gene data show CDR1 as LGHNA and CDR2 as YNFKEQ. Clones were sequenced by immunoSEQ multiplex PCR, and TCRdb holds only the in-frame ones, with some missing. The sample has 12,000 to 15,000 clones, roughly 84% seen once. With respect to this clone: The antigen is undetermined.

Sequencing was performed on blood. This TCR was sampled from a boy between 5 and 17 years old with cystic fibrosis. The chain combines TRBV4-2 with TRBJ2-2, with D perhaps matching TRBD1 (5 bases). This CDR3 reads CASSQGQLNTGELFF. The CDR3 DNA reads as TGTGCCAGCAGCCAAGGACAGTTAAACACCGGGGAGCTGTTTTTT.